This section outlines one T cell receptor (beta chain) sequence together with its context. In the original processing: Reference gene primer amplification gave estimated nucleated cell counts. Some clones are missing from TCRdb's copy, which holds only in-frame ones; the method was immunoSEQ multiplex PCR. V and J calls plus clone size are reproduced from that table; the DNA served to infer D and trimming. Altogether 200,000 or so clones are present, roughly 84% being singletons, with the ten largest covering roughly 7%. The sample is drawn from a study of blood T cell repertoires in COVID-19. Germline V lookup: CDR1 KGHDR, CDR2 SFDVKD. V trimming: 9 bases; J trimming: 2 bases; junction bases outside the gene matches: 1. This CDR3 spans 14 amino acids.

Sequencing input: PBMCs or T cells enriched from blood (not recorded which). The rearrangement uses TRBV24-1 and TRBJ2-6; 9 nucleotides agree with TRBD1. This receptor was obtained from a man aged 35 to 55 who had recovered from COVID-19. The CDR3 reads CATGTGPGANVLTF. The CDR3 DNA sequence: TGTGCCACCGGGACAGGGCCTGGGGCCAACGTCCTGACTTTC.